These T cell receptor beta chains were read from a single sample in a study of blood T cells in healthy people across ages. TCRdb redid the calling of the 5' RACE reads with MiXCR, one entry per CDR3 protein. The sample lists 1.4 million or so distinct CDR3 sequences, approximately 39% occurring once. Input material: blood. These receptors came from a woman aged 18-35 years in good health. CDR3s include the opening cysteine and the closing phenylalanine or tryptophan. D genes are given only for firm matches. Some rows mark clone size as missing; the rest say once, few, many or name a class of expanded clone.

j_call clone_size v_call d_call cdr3_nt cdr3_aa
TRBJ2-1 . TRBV12-5 . TGTGCTAGTGGTTTGGTATCGACTAGTTCGGCCAATGAGCAGTTCTTC CASGLVSTSSANEQFF
TRBJ2-7 . TRBV30 . TGTGCCTGGAGTGGGCGAGCAGGGAGCTCCTACGAGCAGTACTTC CAWSGRAGSSYEQYF
TRBJ2-7 . TRBV3-1 . TGTGCCAGCAGCAACCCGGGAGACTACGAGCAGTACTTC CASSNPGDYEQYF
TRBJ1-1 . TRBV10-2 . TGCGCCAGCATGGCTGGGGAGAACACTGAAGCTTTCTTT CASMAGENTEAFF
TRBJ2-1 few TRBV9 TRBD2 TGTGCCAGCAGCTCCATCCCTCAAGCGGGAGGGTATGAGCAGTTCTTC CASSSIPQAGGYEQFF
TRBJ1-1 . TRBV6-5 . TGTGCCAGCAGTTACTCGATGCGGTATTCGAACACTGAAGCTTTCTTT CASSYSMRYSNTEAFF
TRBJ1-1 . TRBV7-9 . TGTGCCAGCAGCAATTCCATGAACACTGAAGCTTTCTTT CASSNSMNTEAFF
TRBJ2-1 few TRBV4-1 . TGCGCCAGCAGCCAAGAGGGACTCAATGAGCAGTTCTTC CASSQEGLNEQFF
TRBJ2-2 . TRBV20-1 . TGCAGTGCTAGGACACCGGGACTGAGGAGCGGGGAGCTGTTTTTT CSARTPGLRSGELFF
TRBJ2-7 . TRBV28 TRBD2 TGTGCCAGCAGTTTACTAGCGGATTACAATGAGCAGTACTTC CASSLLADYNEQYF
TRBJ2-3 . TRBV14 . TGTGCCAGCAGCCAGTACAGAGGCACAGATACGCAGTATTTT CASSQYRGTDTQYF
TRBJ2-7 . TRBV5-6 . TGTGCCAGCAGCCCCATGCGGAATTCGGGAACCTACGAGCAGTACTTC CASSPMRNSGTYEQYF
TRBJ2-3 . TRBV24-1 TRBD1 TGTGCCACCAGTGATCCGGACAGGGGATCCACAGATACGCAGTATTTT CATSDPDRGSTDTQYF
TRBJ1-2 . TRBV12-3/TRBV12-4 TRBD1 TGTGCCAGCAGTTCTCTCCTGGACAGGGCAGGTGGCTACACCTTC CASSSLLDRAGGYTF
TRBJ2-5 . TRBV20-1 TRBD2 TGCAGTGCTGGACTAGCGGGAGGACAAGAGACCCAGTACTTC CSAGLAGGQETQYF